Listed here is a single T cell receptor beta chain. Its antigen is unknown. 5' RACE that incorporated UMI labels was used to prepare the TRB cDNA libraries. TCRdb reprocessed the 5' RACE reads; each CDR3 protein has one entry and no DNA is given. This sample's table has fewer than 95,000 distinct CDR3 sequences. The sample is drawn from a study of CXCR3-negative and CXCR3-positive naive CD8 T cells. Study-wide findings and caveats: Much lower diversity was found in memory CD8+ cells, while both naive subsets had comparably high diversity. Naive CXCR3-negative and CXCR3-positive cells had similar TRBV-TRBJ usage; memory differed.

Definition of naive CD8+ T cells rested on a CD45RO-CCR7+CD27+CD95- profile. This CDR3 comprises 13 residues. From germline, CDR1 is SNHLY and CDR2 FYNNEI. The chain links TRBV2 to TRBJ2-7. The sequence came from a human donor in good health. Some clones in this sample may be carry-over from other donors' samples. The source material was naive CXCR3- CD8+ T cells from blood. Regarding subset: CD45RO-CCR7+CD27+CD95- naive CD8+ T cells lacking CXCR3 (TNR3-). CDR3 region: CASSVVKAYEQYF.